One T cell receptor beta chain is described in this entry. Its antigen is not known. Unique molecular identifiers were carried by the TCR beta cDNA libraries. TCRdb ran MiXCR on the PCR reads and lists one entry per CDR3 protein. The table shows roughly 410,000 distinct CDR3 sequences, with about a third occurring only once. Germline CDR1 MGHRA, CDR2 YSYEKL. V was pared by 3 bases and J by 1 base, with 21 bases between. This CDR3 contains 18 residues. The sample belongs to a study of post-analysis software for immune sequencing data. Study-level points and caveats: Several TRBV segments were more frequent in patients than controls; TRBV5-6, TRBV5-1 and TRBV20-1 belonged to this group. Samples from one preparation batch, clustered by F measure, grouped strongly together.

The genes are TRBV4-1 and TRBJ2-5, with D possibly being TRBD1 (6 bases). The receptor's source is a girl between 10 and 17 years old with multiple sclerosis. The sample was blood. The CDR3 DNA sequence: TGCGCCAGCAGCCAGGCTCCGGGACACCGCCTACCCCAAGAGACCCAGTACTTC. It specifies CASSQAPGHRLPQETQYF.